These 6 T cell receptor beta chains originate from one sample sequenced in a study of blood T cell repertoires in COVID-19. Produced via immunoSEQ multiplex PCR; TCRdb's table is partial and in-frame only. Of about 370,000 clones detected, roughly 90% appear once; the ten largest clones hold around 3%. Sequenced material: peripheral blood. These receptors were collected from a woman in her twenties or thirties with COVID-19, enrolled during active disease.

The genes are TRBV4-2 and TRBJ2-3; 7 nucleotides align to TRBD2. From germline, CDR1 is LGHNA and CDR2 YNFKEQ. V lost 0 bases to trimming and J lost 5 bases; unmatched junction nucleotides: 8. The CDR3 totals 16 residues. The CDR3 is CASSQEVTSFGDTQYF. CDR3 in DNA: TGTGCCAGCAGCCAAGAAGTGACTAGCTTTGGAGATACGCAGTATTTT.

V gene TRBV6-5 combines with J gene TRBJ2-1; 11 bases are a match to TRBD1. With V trimmed by 5 bases and J by 7 bases, 7 bases remained unmatched. Per the germline V gene, CDR1 is MNHEY and CDR2 is SVGAGI. This CDR3 has 15 residues. The CDR3 here is CASSTRTGGMNEQFF. CDR3 in DNA: TGTGCCAGCAGTACGAGGACAGGGGGCATGAATGAGCAGTTCTTC.

The chain recombines TRBV28 with TRBJ2-3; 12 bases map to TRBD1. The germline CDR1 and CDR2 sequences are MDHEN and SYDVKM. V lost 3 bases and J lost 4; bases outside the gene matches: 2. The CDR3 has 15 residues. The CDR3 is CASSLGQGASDTQYF. CDR3 DNA sequence: TGTGCCAGCAGTTTGGGACAGGGGGCTTCAGATACGCAGTATTTT.

The chain joins TRBV12-5 to TRBJ2-1; 7 bases line up with TRBD2. Germline V gene data show CDR1 as LGHNT and CDR2 as FRNRAP. CDR3 length: 14 residues. With 7 bases clipped from V and 6 bases from J, the junction kept 9 bases outside the gene matches. In DNA form, the CDR3 reads TGTGCTAGTGTGATCCGGGAGGAAGGCAATGAGCAGTTCTTC. Translation gives CASVIREEGNEQFF.

This clone was seen only a few times. The chain employs TRBV2 and TRBJ2-3; D gene unclear. Per the germline V gene, CDR1 is SNHLY and CDR2 is FYNNEI. Trimming shortened V by 4 bases and J by 4 bases, and 9 bases separated the two germline ends. CDR3 length: 13 residues. The CDR3 nucleotides read TGTGCCAGCAGTGGAGATCCCCCAGATACGCAGTATTTT. It encodes CASSGDPPDTQYF. The complete variable domain, with remaining parts taken from reference TRBV2 and TRBJ2-3, reads EPEVTQTPSHQVTQMGQEVILRCVPISNHLYFYWYRQILGQKVEFLVSFYNNEISEKSEIFDDQFSVERPDGSNFTLKIRSTKLEDSAMYFCASSGDPPDTQYFGPGTRLTVL.

J is TRBJ1-5 and V is TRBV15, with TRBD1 as a possible D gene (6 bases). V was clipped by 3 bases and J by 5 bases, with 11 bases between them. This CDR3 is built from 14 residues. Per germline, CDR1 LNHNV and CDR2 YYDKDF (reference sequence). CDR3 DNA: TGTGCCACCAGCAGTGGGACAACCGATCAGCCCCAGCATTTT. Translating it yields CATSSGTTDQPQHF.